The 32 T cell receptor beta chains below come from one sample, sequenced in a study of blood T cell repertoires in COVID-19. The protocol was immunoSEQ multiplex PCR, while the TCRdb copy is restricted to in-frame clones and leaves out a portion. Here the sample spans 60,000 or so clones, around 80% being singletons. Sequenced: peripheral blood. These receptors came from a man aged 25 to 40 with COVID-19, enrolled during active disease.

DNA of the CDR3: TGTGCCAGCAGCCTAGGCGGCGGGGCCACAGATACGCAGTATTTT. It encodes CASSLGGGATDTQYF. This chain connects TRBV7-3 to TRBJ2-3; D possibly corresponds to TRBD2 (6 bases). The CDR3 is 15 amino acids. Deletions cut 5 bases from V and 2 bases from J, with 14 bases between. Germline lookup yields CDR1 SGHTA and CDR2 FQGTGA.

The chain is built from TRBV7-9 and TRBJ2-7; 8 nucleotides line up with TRBD1. J lost 9 bases, V lost 8 bases, and 3 bases had no gene match. The CDR3 extends over 10 amino acids. Germline CDR1 and CDR2: SEHNR and FQNEAQ (reference sequence). The CDR3 sequence: CASGQGPQYF. CDR3 DNA sequence: TGTGCCAGCGGACAGGGCCCGCAGTACTTC. The full variable domain, rest sourced from reference TRBV7-9 and TRBJ2-7, is DTGVSQNPRHKITKRGQNVTFRCDPISEHNRLYWYRQTLGQGPEFLTYFQNEAQLEKSRLLSDRFSAERPKGSFSTLEIQRTEQGDSAMYLCASGQGPQYFGPGTRLTVT.

This clone was counted between two and nine times. J is TRBJ1-1 and V is TRBV28; possibly TRBD1 for D (5 bases). This CDR3 is built from 15 residues. The V gene lost 3 bases and the J gene lost 3 bases, with 14 bases spanning the gap. Germline values: CDR1 MDHEN, CDR2 SYDVKM. The DNA for the CDR3 is TGTGCCAGCAGTTTCCTAAGTCGGGGGTACACTGAAGCTTTCTTT. Translated, it gives CASSFLSRGYTEAFF.

This sequence joins TRBV7-9 and TRBJ2-2; 10 bases match TRBD1. V was pared by 4 bases and J by 1 base, with 12 bases of the junction left unmatched. Germline assignment: CDR1 SEHNR and CDR2 FQNEAQ (reference sequence). This CDR3 has 19 residues. CDR3 amino acids: CASSSTSGTGAGNTGELFF. CDR3 sequence (DNA): TGTGCCAGCAGCTCGACTTCCGGGACAGGGGCAGGGAACACCGGGGAGCTGTTTTTT. The variable domain in full, completed from reference TRBV7-9 and TRBJ2-2, reads DTGVSQNPRHKITKRGQNVTFRCDPISEHNRLYWYRQTLGQGPEFLTYFQNEAQLEKSRLLSDRFSAERPKGSFSTLEIQRTEQGDSAMYLCASSSTSGTGAGNTGELFFGEGSRLTVL.

Comments on this clone: Within the sample, other DNA sequences also encode this same CDR3. The V gene is TRBV10-1, the J gene TRBJ2-7, with 9 bases that match TRBD1. CDR3 size: 14 residues. After removal of 8 bases from V and 4 bases from J, the junction contained 9 bases not matched to a gene. Looked up from germline, CDR1 is WNHNN and CDR2 is SYGVQD (reference sequence). CDR3 loop: CASRRTGVSYEQYF. CDR3 coding DNA: TGCGCCAGCCGACGGACAGGGGTTAGTTACGAGCAGTACTTC.

J is TRBJ1-2 and V is TRBV7-2; D perhaps matches TRBD1 (5 bases). With 4 bases removed from V and 0 bases from J, the gap between germline ends came to 12 bases. Germline lookup yields CDR1 SGHTA and CDR2 FQGNSA. The CDR3 length is 15 residues. This CDR3 is CASSSGQGANYGYTF. The CDR3 DNA is TGTGCCAGCAGCTCCGGTCAGGGCGCTAACTATGGCTACACCTTC. Looking up the rest from reference TRBV7-2 and TRBJ1-2 gives the full variable domain: GAGVSQSPSNKVTEKGKDVELRCDPISGHTALYWYRQSLGQGLEFLIYFQGNSAPDKSGLPSDRFSAERTGGSVSTLTIQRTQQEDSAVYLCASSSGQGANYGYTFGSGTRLTVV.

This chain links TRBV10-3 with TRBJ2-2, with D possibly matching TRBD1 (5 bases). The germline V and J ends were trimmed by 5 bases and 4 bases, with 11 bases remaining between them. Germline V gene lookup returns CDR1 ENHRY and CDR2 SYGVKD. The CDR3 contains 14 residues. This chain's CDR3 is CAISTGVTTGELFF. For the CDR3, the DNA is TGTGCCATCAGTACAGGAGTTACCACCGGGGAGCTGTTTTTT.

The chain links TRBV7-9 to TRBJ2-7, with unresolved D. This CDR3 comprises 14 residues. The V and J ends lost 4 bases and 3 bases respectively, with 13 bases between them. CDR1 SEHNR and CDR2 FQNEAQ come from the germline V gene (reference sequence). CDR3 amino acids: CASSSATPGYEQYF. The CDR3 DNA reads as TGTGCCAGCAGCTCGGCCACCCCAGGCTACGAGCAGTACTTC.

This clone has only a few counts. The rearrangement joins TRBV29-1 to TRBJ1-2; TRBD1 is a possible D gene (5 bases). From germline, CDR1 is SQVTM and CDR2 ANQGSEA. The CDR3 sequence is 13 residues long. V lost 5 bases to trimming and J lost 3 bases, with 13 bases between them. The CDR3 bases are TGCAGCGTTCGGCGGGACTCCTACTATGGCTACACCTTC. As protein: CSVRRDSYYGYTF.

This rearrangement joins TRBV30 to TRBJ2-5, with D perhaps matching TRBD2 (6 bases). V lost 5 bases, J lost 1 base, and 11 bases lay in between. The CDR3 covers 13 residues. Looked up from germline, CDR1 is GTSNPN and CDR2 is SVGIG (reference sequence). This CDR3 is CAWGPGLQETQYF. CDR3 nucleotide sequence: TGTGCCTGGGGACCGGGACTCCAAGAGACCCAGTACTTC. The whole variable domain, filled in from reference TRBV30 and TRBJ2-5, reads SQTIHQWPATLVQPVGSPLSLECTVEGTSNPNLYWYRQAAGRGLQLLFYSVGIGQISSEVPQNLSASRPQDRQFILSSKKLLLSDSGFYLCAWGPGLQETQYFGPGTRLLVL.

The genes are TRBV21-1 and TRBJ2-5; the table assigns TRBD2, which was not confirmed against the DNA. TRBV21-1 corresponds to a pseudogene. The CDR3 spans 19 residues. The chain's CDR3 is CASSKPSFDGREDQETQYF. CDR3 in DNA: TGTGCCAGCAGCAAACCTTCGTTTGATGGCAGGGAGGACCAAGAGACCCAGTACTTC.

This rearrangement joins TRBV28 to TRBJ2-2; TRBD1 might be the D (5 bases). V was clipped by 4 bases and J by 1 base, with 13 bases between them. This CDR3 has 16 amino acids. Germline V gene sequence: CDR1 MDHEN, CDR2 SYDVKM. The CDR3 coding sequence is TGTGCCAGCAGTTCCTCTACCACAGGGAACACCGGGGAGCTGTTTTTT. It codes for CASSSSTTGNTGELFF.

This clone was detected once. The chain joins TRBV5-1 to TRBJ1-3; 7 positions match TRBD1. Germline values: CDR1 SGHRS, CDR2 YFSETQ. CDR3 length: 16 amino acids. V trimming: 0 bases; J trimming: 3 bases; junction bases outside the gene matches: 6. The DNA for the CDR3 is TGCGCCAGCAGCTTGGAACTTACAGGGGATGGAAACACCATATATTTT. As protein: CASSLELTGDGNTIYF.

The chain has TRBV27 and TRBJ2-1; TRBD2 aligns across 7 bases. Germline values: CDR1 MNHEY, CDR2 SMNVEV (reference sequence). This CDR3 is built from 13 residues. Trimming at V came to 2 bases and at J to 14 bases, leaving 9 bases not matched to a gene. The CDR3 is CASSLEQGLEEFF. The CDR3 DNA is TGTGCCAGCAGTTTAGAACAAGGACTAGAGGAGTTCTTC.

This clone has a handful of counts. This chain joins TRBV3-1 (or the pseudogene TRBV3-2) and TRBJ2-7, with D perhaps matching TRBD2 (5 bases). Per germline, CDR1 LGHDT and CDR2 YNNKEL (reference sequence). The V gene lost 1 base and the J gene lost 6 bases, with 10 bases spanning the gap. CDR3 length equals 13 residues. The CDR3 DNA sequence: TGTGCCAGCAGCCAAGTAATCGCGGGCGAGCAGTACTTC. It codes for CASSQVIAGEQYF.

The chain joins TRBV11-3 to TRBJ1-1; 10 bases line up with TRBD1. The CDR3 covers 14 residues. The trim removed 0 bases at V and 11 bases at J, leaving 6 bases unmatched. CDR1 and CDR2 from the germline V gene are SGHNT and YENEEA. The CDR3 protein is CASSLDGTGALAFF. The CDR3 DNA reads TGTGCCAGCAGCTTAGATGGGACAGGGGCGTTGGCTTTCTTT.

The CDR3, as DNA: TGTGCCAGTAGCCAGGGTTTAAATCAGCCCCAGCATTTT. Translation: CASSQGLNQPQHF. This chain joins TRBV19 and TRBJ1-5, with D possibly being TRBD1 (5 bases). Germline assignment: CDR1 LNHDA and CDR2 SQIVND (reference sequence). V lost 6 bases and J 4 bases, leaving 10 bases between the germline ends. This CDR3 has 13 amino acids.

This clone occurred a few times. An end of the junction differs from the germline gene, which may be a read error. V and J are TRBV3-1 (or the pseudogene TRBV3-2) and TRBJ2-7, with 8 bases that match TRBD1. This CDR3 is built from 14 residues. The germline V gene encodes CDR1 LGHDT and CDR2 YNNKEL (reference sequence). The CDR3 is CASSQDLNMGQVIF. CDR3 nucleotide sequence: TGTGCCAGCAGCCAAGATTTAAATATGGGACAGGTGATTTTC.

This chain joins TRBV4-1 and TRBJ2-7, with 13 bases identical to TRBD2. Looked up from germline, CDR1 is MGHRA and CDR2 is YSYEKL. The V and J ends lost 0 bases and 2 bases, in that order; junction bases with no gene match: 4. The CDR3 is made up of 17 amino acids. The CDR3 region is CASSQEGTSGGAYEQYF. Here the CDR3 DNA reads TGCGCCAGCAGCCAAGAGGGTACTAGCGGGGGGGCCTACGAGCAGTACTTC.

V is TRBV10-2 and J is TRBJ1-6, with TRBD1 as a possible D gene (5 bases). The CDR3 covers 14 residues. Germline V gives CDR1 WSHSY, CDR2 SAAADI. Trimming removed 6 bases at V and 10 bases at J, with 16 bases between. The CDR3 protein is CASRQQVMGSPLHF. CDR3 in DNA: TGCGCCAGCAGACAACAGGTGATGGGATCACCCCTCCACTTT.

This clone was counted between two and nine times. V is TRBV4-1 and J is TRBJ1-1; 7 bases agree with TRBD1. The V segment lost 3 bases and the J segment 5 bases; nucleotides outside the gene matches: 12. The CDR3 loop spans 16 amino acids. The germline CDR1 and CDR2 sequences are MGHRA and YSYEKL. In DNA form, the CDR3 reads TGCGCCAGCAGCCAGGACAACTCTGGACAGGCAACTGAAGCTTTCTTT. Protein sequence: CASSQDNSGQATEAFF.

Judged by abundance, this clone is medium-sized. The genes are TRBV4-3 and TRBJ1-2, with 12 bases lining up with TRBD1. The V gene end was trimmed by 8 bases and the J gene end by 4 bases; junction bases not matched to a gene: 17. Looked up from germline, CDR1 is LGHNA and CDR2 is YSLEER. The CDR3 loop spans 18 amino acids. The CDR3 spells CASSRASGTGGAGYGYTF. CDR3 coding DNA: TGCGCCAGCTCCCGGGCCTCCGGGACAGGGGGCGCGGGCTATGGCTACACCTTC.

This sequence joins TRBV3-1 (or the pseudogene TRBV3-2) and TRBJ1-2; a weak D match, TRBD1 (6 bases). Trimming took 6 bases from V and 6 from J, leaving 14 bases between them. The CDR3 spans 13 residues. Germline V lookup: CDR1 LGHDT, CDR2 YNNKEL (reference sequence). The CDR3 region has the DNA TGTGCCAGCAGTCTACAGGGAACAGATGGCTACACCTTC. Its protein is CASSLQGTDGYTF.

V is TRBV6-1 and J is TRBJ1-2; perhaps TRBD1 as D (5 bases). CDR3 length: 16 residues. V was trimmed by 1 base and J by 8 bases, leaving 20 bases between them. Per the germline V gene, CDR1 is MNHNS and CDR2 is SASEGT. The CDR3 sequence is CASSEVGRGSNGGYTF. The CDR3 DNA is TGTGCCAGCAGTGAAGTGGGAAGGGGAAGCAACGGGGGCTACACCTTC.

This clone occurred a few times. This sequence joins TRBV6-5 and TRBJ1-5; D gene uncertain. V was clipped by 8 bases and J by 0 bases, with 11 bases between them. Germline V gene data show CDR1 as MNHEY and CDR2 as SVGAGI. The CDR3 runs to 14 residues. CDR3 in DNA: TGTGCCAGCGCTTCAGGATATAGCAATCAGCCCCAGCATTTT. It specifies CASASGYSNQPQHF.

The CDR3 nucleotides are TGCGCCAGCAGCCCCGGGACTAGCGGGTCGACCCAGGAGACCCAGTACTTC. This translates into CASSPGTSGSTQETQYF. The V and J genes are TRBV5-1 and TRBJ2-5, with TRBD2 matching 12 bases. The CDR3 runs 17 residues. The trim removed 4 bases at V and 5 bases at J, leaving 12 bases unmatched. Germline V gene lookup returns CDR1 SGHRS and CDR2 YFSETQ.

The rearrangement links TRBV28 to TRBJ2-3; 12 bases match TRBD2. CDR1 MDHEN and CDR2 SYDVKM come from the germline V gene. The CDR3 has 16 residues. The V and J ends lost 5 bases and 1 base, in that order; junction bases with no gene match: 4. The CDR3 DNA reads TGTGCCAGCAGTCCCTGGACTAGCGGGGGCACAGATACGCAGTATTTT. Translation gives CASSPWTSGGTDTQYF.

The gene calls are TRBV15 and TRBJ2-1; TRBD1 is a possible D gene (5 bases). Germline CDR1 and CDR2: LNHNV and YYDKDF (reference sequence). The CDR3 runs 13 residues. The germline V and J ends were trimmed by 4 bases and 9 bases, with 13 bases remaining between them. CDR3 DNA: TGTGCCACCAGCAAAGGGGTGTATGGTGAGCAGTTCTTC. This encodes CATSKGVYGEQFF.

V and J are TRBV7-8 and TRBJ2-5; possibly TRBD2 for D (6 bases). V gave up 4 bases and J gave up 3 bases, with 12 bases separating them. This CDR3 has 14 amino acids. The germline V gene encodes CDR1 SGHVS and CDR2 FQNEAQ. CDR3: CASSSSGFEETQYF. The CDR3 DNA reads TGTGCCAGCAGCTCCAGCGGGTTCGAAGAGACCCAGTACTTC.

This chain links TRBV6-4 with TRBJ2-3; TRBD2 aligns across 16 bases. The germline gives CDR1 MRHNA, CDR2 SNTAGT. This CDR3 has 16 amino acids. With 5 bases clipped from V and 5 bases from J, the junction kept 4 bases outside the gene matches. The CDR3 DNA is TGTGCCAGCAGTCACGGGACTAGCGGGGGGGGAGATACGCAGTATTTT. This sequence encodes CASSHGTSGGGDTQYF.

The chain recombines TRBV5-5 with TRBJ2-7, with D uncertain. This CDR3 is 14 amino acids long. Germline CDR1 is SGHKS and CDR2 is YYEKEE (reference sequence). V was clipped by 2 bases and J by 0 bases, with 9 bases between them. The chain's CDR3 is CASSFFRDSYEQYF. DNA for the CDR3: TGTGCCAGCAGCTTTTTCCGCGACTCCTACGAGCAGTACTTC.

The chain carries TRBV7-2 and TRBJ2-7, with a possible D match to TRBD2 (6 bases). The germline V and J ends were trimmed by 1 base and 3 bases, with 10 bases remaining between them. This CDR3 contains 14 residues. Germline V gene data show CDR1 as SGHTA and CDR2 as FQGNSA. In DNA, the CDR3 is TGTGCCAGCAGCTTAGGACGGGAGTACTACGAGCAGTACTTC. Protein: CASSLGREYYEQYF.